The 27 T cell receptor beta chains given below trace back to one sample, sequenced in a study of beta chain features in type 1 diabetes (dated by TCRdb to 2016 to 2018). These receptors have no identified antigens. The library was made by the immunoSEQ multiplex PCR assay. The High Capacity cDNA Reverse Transcription Kit was used to reverse transcribe all of the isolated RNA, meaning that expressed TCRB transcripts were what got sequenced. TCRdb limited this immuneACCESS table to in-frame rearrangements with V and J called. A share of clones is missing; checked studies link under half to unresolved V genes, and the rest is unexplained. Across this sample there are about 700,000 clones, with 13% seen only once. About 0.02% of the sample is held by the ten biggest clonotypes. Results the study describes overall, beyond this receptor: Type 1 diabetes patients showed a moderate but significant shortening of TCRB CDR3 length in all four CD4+ subsets.

Sequenced sample: naive CD4+ T cells from blood. The sample's cell subset or site label is to be understood as: true naive CD4+ T cells. The origin of the receptors is a man aged 18 to 29 with type 1 diabetes.

The V gene is TRBV13, the J gene TRBJ2-7; 8 bases are shared with TRBD1. This CDR3 is built from 16 residues. Germline-derived CDR1 and CDR2 are PRHDT and FYEKMQ (reference sequence). Unmatched junction bases numbered 7, after V lost 0 bases and J lost 3 bases. The CDR3 region is CASSLGQGQAIYEQYF. Here the CDR3 DNA reads TGTGCCAGCAGCTTAGGCCAGGGACAGGCAATCTACGAGCAGTACTTC.

In the case of this clone: The junction departs from the called germline gene at one end, perhaps through a read error. The chain employs TRBV7-7 and TRBJ2-7; TRBD2 matches at 8 bases. Per the germline V gene, CDR1 is SSHAT and CDR2 is FNYEAQ (reference sequence). The CDR3 contains 14 residues. The CDR3 DNA sequence: TGTGCTAGCAGCCCCAGTAGCGGGAACAGCGAGCAGTACTTC. Translated: CASSPSSGNSEQYF.

V and J are TRBV27 and TRBJ1-5; D is unresolved. Trimming cost V 2 bases and J 7 bases, with 6 bases left between them. The germline V gene encodes CDR1 MNHEY and CDR2 SMNVEV (reference sequence). This CDR3 is built from 12 residues. The CDR3 DNA reads as TGTGCCAGCAGTTTAGGTGGGCAGCCCCAGCATTTT. It encodes CASSLGGQPQHF.

This clone was seen at least ten times. This chain uses TRBV30 with TRBJ2-5; TRBD1 might be the D (5 bases). The V end was cut by 4 bases, the J end by 3 bases, with 9 bases between. Germline V gives CDR1 GTSNPN, CDR2 SVGIG (reference sequence). This CDR3 spans 12 amino acids. CDR3 bases: TGTGCCTGGACGACAGATAAAGAGACCCAGTACTTC. Translation: CAWTTDKETQYF.

The sample holds a few counts of this clone. At one end the junction does not follow the germline gene, possibly because of a read error. V and J are TRBV7-7 and TRBJ1-4, with 10 bases that match TRBD1. Germline V gene sequence: CDR1 SSHAT, CDR2 FNYEAQ (reference sequence). CDR3 length: 15 residues. CDR3 nucleotide sequence: TGTGCTAGCAGCCGAGACAGGGGGCAGAATGAAAAACTGTTTTTT. It translates to CASSRDRGQNEKLFF. Looking up the rest from reference TRBV7-7 and TRBJ1-4 gives the full variable domain: GAGVSQSPRYKVTKRGQDVTLRCDPISSHATLYWYQQALGQGPEFLTYFNYEAQPDKSGLPSDRFSAERPEGSISTLTIQRTEQRDSAMYRCASSRDRGQNEKLFFGSGTQLSVL.

The CDR3 spells CASSLDRRSGSIQQFF. CDR3 in DNA: TGTGCCAGCAGCTTGGACAGACGTTCGGGGTCGATACAGCAGTTCTTC. The chain links TRBV13 to TRBJ2-1; D is possibly TRBD1 (6 bases). The CDR3 extends over 16 amino acids. Deletions cut 3 bases from V and 11 bases from J, with 23 bases between. In germline, CDR1 is PRHDT, CDR2 FYEKMQ (reference sequence).

This chain uses TRBV14 with TRBJ2-1; tentatively, D is TRBD2 (5 bases). The CDR3 contains 13 residues. Germline-derived CDR1 and CDR2 are SGHDN and FVKESK. V was pared by 4 bases and J by 8 bases, with 12 bases between. The CDR3 DNA reads as TGTGCCAGCAGCCCCGGGGATTGGCATGAGCAGTTCTTC. Translating gives CASSPGDWHEQFF.

A few counts support this clone. The chain employs TRBV4-1 and TRBJ2-3; D perhaps matches TRBD1 (5 bases). Between the trimmed V and J ends, which lost 1 base and 6 bases, there was a span of 14 bases. The CDR3 totals 15 residues. The germline V gene encodes CDR1 MGHRA and CDR2 YSYEKL. DNA for the CDR3: TGCGCCAGCAGCCAAGCGGTCCGACAGACGGATACGCAGTATTTT. This gives the protein CASSQAVRQTDTQYF.

The J gene is TRBJ1-1, the V gene TRBV9, with a weak D call TRBD1 (6 bases). CDR3 length: 14 amino acids. Germline V lookup: CDR1 SGDLS, CDR2 YYNGEE. The germline V and J ends were trimmed by 0 bases and 5 bases, with 11 bases remaining between them. The CDR3 region is CASSVGSGTTEAFF. CDR3 DNA sequence: TGTGCCAGCAGCGTAGGGTCTGGGACAACTGAAGCTTTCTTT.

This chain joins TRBV28 and TRBJ1-6; D remains unclear. V lost 2 bases and J 1 base, leaving 6 bases between the germline ends. The CDR3 consists of 15 residues. Germline V gives CDR1 MDHEN, CDR2 SYDVKM. Written as DNA, the CDR3 is TGTGCCAGCAGTTTAATGTCTTCCTATAATTCACCCCTCCACTTT. Translating gives CASSLMSSYNSPLHF.

In this sample, this clone turned up a few times. V usage is TRBV30 and J usage is TRBJ1-6; unclear D gene. From germline, CDR1 is GTSNPN and CDR2 SVGIG (reference sequence). Trimming removed 0 bases from V and 4 bases from J, with 7 bases in between. The CDR3 runs 14 residues. In nucleotides, the CDR3 is TGTGCCTGGAGTGTACTTAAATATAATTCACCCCTCCACTTT. Its protein product is CAWSVLKYNSPLHF. Using reference TRBV30 and TRBJ1-6 for the parts outside the CDR3, the full variable domain is SQTIHQWPATLVQPVGSPLSLECTVEGTSNPNLYWYRQAAGRGLQLLFYSVGIGQISSEVPQNLSASRPQDRQFILSSKKLLLSDSGFYLCAWSVLKYNSPLHFGNGTRLTVT.

The chain is built from TRBV18 and TRBJ2-5, with 9 nucleotides matching TRBD2. The CDR3 spans 14 residues. J gave up 1 base and V 5 bases, and 2 bases lay outside the gene matches. Germline values: CDR1 KGHSH, CDR2 LQKENI. The CDR3 sequence is CASSTLAGQETQYF. CDR3 nucleotides: TGTGCCAGCTCAACACTAGCGGGCCAAGAGACCCAGTACTTC.

This clone was counted a few times. The rearrangement uses TRBV29-1 and TRBJ1-1; D perhaps matches TRBD1 (5 bases). The CDR3 is 14 residues long. Germline CDR1 is SQVTM and CDR2 is ANQGSEA. Between the trimmed V and J ends, which lost 5 bases and 0 bases, there was a span of 13 bases. The CDR3 DNA is TGCAGCGTTAGGGGACGACAGATGAACACTGAAGCTTTCTTT. The encoded protein is CSVRGRQMNTEAFF. The whole variable domain, filled in from reference TRBV29-1 and TRBJ1-1, reads SAVISQKPSRDICQRGTSLTIQCQVDSQVTMMFWYRQQPGQSLTLIATANQGSEATYESGFVIDKFPISRPNLTFSTLTVSNMSPEDSSIYLCSVRGRQMNTEAFFGQGTRLTVV.

V and J are TRBV25-1 and TRBJ1-5, with D perhaps TRBD1 (6 bases). V was cut by 3 bases and J by 0 bases, with 12 bases left in between. Germline loops: CDR1 MGHDK, CDR2 SYGVNS. The CDR3 contains 16 residues. For the CDR3, the DNA is TGTGCCAGCAGTGAGGCAGGCAGGGGTAGCAATCAGCCCCAGCATTTT. Amino acid sequence: CASSEAGRGSNQPQHF.

V usage is TRBV29-1 and J usage is TRBJ1-1; the match to TRBD1 covers 9 bases. The germline V gene encodes CDR1 SQVTM and CDR2 ANQGSEA. V trimming: 4 bases; J trimming: 6 bases; junction bases outside the gene matches: 9. The CDR3 spans 14 residues. DNA for the CDR3: TGCAGCGTTGCTACAGGGGGCTATGCGTCTGAAGCTTTCTTT. Protein: CSVATGGYASEAFF.

This clone was seen a handful of times. CDR3 sequence (DNA): TGTGCCAGCAGCTTACCAGCGGGGGGCACAGATACGCAGTATTTT. Its protein is CASSLPAGGTDTQYF. V and J are TRBV13 and TRBJ2-3; TRBD2 matches 8 bases. After removal of 2 bases from V and 1 base from J, the junction contained 2 bases not matched to a gene. Germline loops: CDR1 PRHDT, CDR2 FYEKMQ (reference sequence). The CDR3 runs 15 residues.

The chain recombines TRBV4-1 with TRBJ1-2; D not resolved. The CDR3 length is 13 residues. The germline V gene encodes CDR1 MGHRA and CDR2 YSYEKL. V was clipped by 0 bases and J by 6 bases, with 8 bases between them. Here the CDR3 reads CASSQDWVDGYTF. The CDR3 DNA reads as TGCGCCAGCAGCCAAGACTGGGTTGATGGCTACACCTTC.

The J gene is TRBJ2-7, the V gene TRBV30; D perhaps matches TRBD1 (6 bases). From germline, CDR1 is GTSNPN and CDR2 SVGIG (reference sequence). V dropped 4 bases and J dropped 0 bases, with 16 bases sitting between them. This CDR3 has 15 residues. The CDR3 bases are TGTGCCTGGACTCCCCCGACAGGAAGCTCCTACGAGCAGTACTTC. The encoded protein is CAWTPPTGSSYEQYF.

A few counts support this clone. J is TRBJ1-1 and V is TRBV28; the match to TRBD1 covers 8 bases. Germline-derived CDR1 and CDR2 are MDHEN and SYDVKM. The CDR3 sequence is 13 residues long. The trim removed 3 bases at V and 4 bases at J, leaving 1 base unmatched. The CDR3 spells CASSLTGATEAFF. CDR3 sequence (DNA): TGTGCCAGCAGTTTGACAGGGGCCACTGAAGCTTTCTTT.

This chain connects TRBV28 to TRBJ2-3; D not certain. The CDR3 runs to 14 residues. Trimming shortened V by 3 bases and J by 2 bases, and 9 bases separated the two germline ends. Germline CDR1 is MDHEN and CDR2 is SYDVKM. CDR3 coding DNA: TGTGCCAGCAGTTTTTCTACCCTCACAGATACGCAGTATTTT. This encodes CASSFSTLTDTQYF.

The chain carries TRBV5-4 and TRBJ2-7; 9 positions agree with TRBD2. The V and J ends lost 0 bases and 5 bases, in that order; junction bases with no gene match: 6. This CDR3 comprises 15 residues. CDR1 is SGHNT, CDR2 YYREEE, per germline (reference sequence). Here the CDR3 reads CASSLAVASGDEQYF. In nucleotides, the CDR3 is TGTGCCAGCAGCTTGGCCGTGGCTAGCGGGGACGAGCAGTACTTC.

The V call is TRBV5-1, the J call TRBJ2-2, with TRBD1 identical over 11 bases. CDR1 and CDR2 (germline): SGHRS, YFSETQ. The V and J ends lost 5 bases and 7 bases, in that order; junction bases with no gene match: 7. This CDR3 has 15 amino acids. CDR3 in DNA: TGCGCCAGCAGTCGCGGACAGGGGGCCGTCGGGGAGCTGTTTTTT. Protein product: CASSRGQGAVGELFF. Variable domain in full (rest from reference TRBV5-1 and TRBJ2-2): KAGVTQTPRYLIKTRGQQVTLSCSPISGHRSVSWYQQTPGQGLQFLFEYFSETQRNKGNFPGRFSGRQFSNSRSEMNVSTLELGDSALYLCASSRGQGAVGELFFGEGSRLTVL.

The chain is built from TRBV30 and TRBJ1-1, with 7 bases matching TRBD1. The CDR3 length is 18 residues. Trimming removed 0 bases from V and 0 bases from J; junction bases left unmatched: 13. Germline CDR1 and CDR2: GTSNPN and SVGIG (reference sequence). The CDR3 DNA reads as TGTGCCTGGAGTGTAAGGTTTCAGGGGGAGGGTGTGAACACTGAAGCTTTCTTT. Translation gives CAWSVRFQGEGVNTEAFF.

This clone was seen only a few times. The CDR3 DNA follows: TGTGCCAGCAGCGTGGGGGGCCTTAAAGAGACCCAGTACTTC. This sequence encodes CASSVGGLKETQYF. The chain has TRBV7-2 and TRBJ2-5; the D call may be TRBD1 or TRBD2 (6 bases each). This CDR3 contains 14 residues. V was trimmed by 5 bases and J by 3 bases, leaving 13 bases between them. Germline V gene sequence: CDR1 SGHTA, CDR2 FQGNSA.

Only a few counts were recorded for this clone. The CDR3 nucleotides are TGTGCCAGCAGCCTCAGCGGGGGCATCAGCTCCTACAATGAGCAGTTCTTC. It encodes CASSLSGGISSYNEQFF. The genes are TRBV14 and TRBJ2-1, with 8 nucleotides matching TRBD2. Germline assignment: CDR1 SGHDN and CDR2 FVKESK. The CDR3 is 17 amino acids. V gave up 4 bases and J gave up 0 bases; unmatched junction bases: 8.

This clone has just a few counts. DNA of the CDR3: TGTGCCAGCAGCTTAGGAGGGCAGGCCTATGGCTACACCTTC. It encodes CASSLGGQAYGYTF. The chain recombines TRBV11-2 with TRBJ1-2; unclear D gene. In germline, CDR1 is SGHAT, CDR2 FQNNGV. The CDR3 consists of 14 residues. Trimming shortened V by 1 base and J by 4 bases, and 10 bases separated the two germline ends.

J is TRBJ1-6 and V is TRBV5-4, with D perhaps matching TRBD1 (5 bases). Germline V gene data show CDR1 as SGHNT and CDR2 as YYREEE (reference sequence). Deletions cut 0 bases from V and 7 bases from J, with 17 bases between. The CDR3 loop spans 17 amino acids. CDR3 sequence reads: CASSLVLWGEGNSPLHF. The CDR3 DNA reads as TGTGCCAGCAGCTTGGTTCTCTGGGGCGAGGGGAATTCACCCCTCCACTTT.